This T cell receptor beta chain was recovered during a study of breast tumors, draining lymph nodes, adjacent tissues. Study-level findings and limits: Most tumor T cells seemingly derive from lymph node, then expand in tumor. Luminal-like breast cancer showed significantly greater tumor-nontumor repertoire similarity than basal-like breast cancer did.

Breast cancer patients provided tissue from their axillary draining lymph nodes. Only a few counts were recorded for this clonotype. The antigen is unknown. Given a much more abundant clone one base away, this may be a read error. In TCRdb, the multiplex PCR reads were re-called with MiXCR into one record per CDR3 protein. This table has about 220,000 distinct CDR3 sequences, around 34% appearing once. In germline, CDR1 is SGHRS, CDR2 YFSETQ. Germline trimming cut 5 bases from V and 8 bases from J; bases unmatched to any gene: 10. The CDR3 totals 15 residues. Input material: axillary lymph node tissue. The source is a female donor with breast cancer. Some clones in this sample may be carry-over from other donors' samples. This chain uses TRBV5-1 with TRBJ1-4; TRBD1 matches 9 bases. The CDR3 loop is CASSQQGALIEKLFF. The CDR3 coding sequence is TGCGCCAGCAGTCAACAGGGGGCTTTAATCGAAAAACTGTTTTTT.